The rows below give T cell receptor beta chains drawn from one sample of a study of shared clonotypes between healthy human individuals. The protocol was immunoSEQ multiplex PCR, while the TCRdb copy is restricted to in-frame clones and leaves out a portion. The table includes 1 million to 1.2 million clones, 60% to 80% detected once. Source material: memory CD4+ T cells from PBMCs. The receptor set was obtained from a man aged 18 to 29 in good health. Some clones in this sample may be carry-over from other donors' samples. Both conserved end residues are part of each CDR3. Fields, in order: clone size, J gene, D gene, V gene, CDR3 DNA, CDR3 protein. The D gene is left open where the match is weak. Clone size appears in some rows only: once, few, many, or a class for an expanded clone.

>-|TRBJ1-5|TRBD1|TRBV2
TGCGCGGAGGGGGCGGGCAATCAGCCCCAGCATTTT
CAEGAGNQPQHF
>-|TRBJ1-2|-|TRBV5-4
TGTGCCAGCAGCCTGGACAGACGCGGCTACACCTTC
CASSLDRRGYTF
>-|TRBJ2-5|-|TRBV2
TGTGCCAGCAGTGCCAGGGATGGGACCCAGTACTTC
CASSARDGTQYF
>-|TRBJ2-2|-|TRBV5-8
TGTGCCAGCAGCTCGCCCAGACGGGTGGTTTTT
CASSSPRRVVF
>-|TRBJ2-7|TRBD2|TRBV10-1
TGCGCCAGCAGACGACTAGCGGGAGTATACGAGCAGTACTTC
CASRRLAGVYEQYF
>few|TRBJ2-1|TRBD2|TRBV5-1
TGCGCCAGCAGCCTCTACCCGGGACTAGCGGGAGATGAGCAGTTCTTC
CASSLYPGLAGDEQFF
>-|TRBJ2-1|TRBD2|TRBV28
TGTGCCAGTTCGTCGGGAGGAAGGACCTCCTACAATGAGCAGTTCTTC
CASSSGGRTSYNEQFF
>few|TRBJ2-1|TRBD1|TRBV19
TGTGCCAGTAGAACGACAGGGGGCGATGAGCAGTTCTTC
CASRTTGGDEQFF
>-|TRBJ1-4|-|TRBV28
TGTGCCAGCAGTTCTTTCCCCGGGACACCATCCTTAGTAGAACTGTTTTTT
CASSSFPGTPSLVELFF
>-|TRBJ1-1|-|TRBV30
TGTGCCTGGAGTGTTAGGGGCAGCACTGAAGCTTTCTTT
CAWSVRGSTEAFF
>-|TRBJ2-5|-|TRBV28
TGTGCCAGCAGCGTCGCGGCCCGGGAGACCCAGTACTTC
CASSVAARETQYF
>-|TRBJ1-2|-|TRBV2
TGTGCCAGCAAATACGCGACTAACTATGGCTACACCTTC
CASKYATNYGYTF
>-|TRBJ2-3|-|TRBV4-1
TGCGCCAGCAGCCAAACTAACTCGGGGTCCACAGATACGCAGTATTTT
CASSQTNSGSTDTQYF
>-|TRBJ2-1|-|TRBV15
TGTGCCACCAGCACCGGTCGGCTCAATGAGCAGTTCTTC
CATSTGRLNEQFF
>few|TRBJ2-7|TRBD1|TRBV12-5
TGTGCTAGTGGTTTGGTAGAACTCACAGGGGGTTTTTTATACGAGCAGTACTTC
CASGLVELTGGFLYEQYF
>-|TRBJ2-1|-|TRBV6-6
TGTGCCAGCAGTTACTCGGGGATATATGAGCAGTTCTTC
CASSYSGIYEQFF
>-|TRBJ2-2|TRBD2|TRBV9
TGTGCCAGCAGCGTAGGTGCGGGAGGGCGGGTCACCGGGGAGCTGTTTTTT
CASSVGAGGRVTGELFF